Here is one T cell receptor (beta chain) with its context. The antigen remains unidentified. This sample stems from a study of cytomegalovirus exposure and HLA in healthy donors. About the research overall: The study's early data release held 75 million to 95 million unique TCRs from HLA-typed donors. Study conclusions and caveats: Rare TCR sequences predominated, though certain public TCRs were found in many donors.

This CDR3 comprises 13 residues. From germline, CDR1 is KGHSH and CDR2 LQKENI. The junction had 1 base not matched to a gene; V was cut back by 4 bases and J by 1 base. PCR employed 60 Vbeta and 13 Jbeta primers. Sequenced by immunoSEQ multiplex PCR; TCRdb stores in-frame clones only, minus some. The sample consists of 90,000 to 140,000 clones, about 80% of them appearing once. The TCR sequence derives from a man between 40 and 49 years old in good health and CMV-seropositive. This rearrangement joins TRBV18 to TRBJ2-7, with TRBD1 matching 7 bases. The sequencing input was PBMCs. In DNA, the CDR3 is TGTGCCAGCTCACGGGACAGATCCTACGAGCAGTACTTC. Translation gives CASSRDRSYEQYF.